The clone carrying this T cell receptor beta chain was recorded once. The antigen is not known. This sample is drawn from a study of neoadjuvant nivolumab and ipilimumab in lung cancer. CDR1 and CDR2 from the germline V gene are MGHDK and SYGVNS. The CDR3 consists of 13 residues. V lost 6 bases and J 13 bases, leaving 19 bases between the germline ends. TCRdb keeps only in-frame clones here, not all; method: immunoSEQ multiplex PCR. The table lists 20,000 to 25,000 clones, roughly 84% of them singletons. General study findings and limits: Resected tumors had greater TCR richness and clonality than uninvolved lung. Higher pretherapy blood TCR richness went with higher resected-tumor richness.

This material consisted of peripheral blood, taken before neoadjuvant nivolumab, alone or with ipilimumab. This TCR came from an adult with non-small cell lung cancer. The chain recombines TRBV25-1 with TRBJ2-1; tentative D call: TRBD2 (5 bases). The CDR3 DNA reads TGTGCCAGCAGCGTGGCGGGCCTCCCCATTCAGTTCTTC. This encodes CASSVAGLPIQFF.